This TCR beta chain originates from a study of blood T cell repertoires in COVID-19. V dropped 0 bases and J dropped 5; count of bases not matched to a gene: 5. Germline-derived CDR1 and CDR2 are MNHEY and SVGEGT. CDR3 length: 15 residues. Some clones are missing from TCRdb's copy, which holds only in-frame ones; the method was immunoSEQ multiplex PCR. This table holds under 200,000 clones, 75% to 85% found once. At least ten counts were recorded for this clone. Sequencing was done on a sample of peripheral blood. The source of this sequence is a human donor in a cohort sampled during active COVID-19. This chain links TRBV6-2 or TRBV6-3 with TRBJ2-7, with 9 bases identical to TRBD1. The CDR3 DNA is TGTGCCAGCAGTTACTCGGGGACAGGGCCCGACGAGCAGTACTTC. As protein: CASSYSGTGPDEQYF.